This entry lists 4 T cell receptor beta chains sequenced from one sample in a study of Graves' ophthalmopathy and Graves' hyperthyroidism. Amplifying from RNA transcripts, the study obtained TCR beta CDR3 regions. First-round RT-PCR used HTBI primers; second-round multiplex PCR followed. MiXCR, run by TCRdb on the multiplex PCR reads, gives a single entry per CDR3 protein. This repertoire shows hundreds of thousands of distinct CDR3 sequences, 20% to 25% found once; its top ten account for roughly 6.9%. The sequenced sample consisted of peripheral blood. The source is a woman aged 18-30 years with stable Graves' hyperthyroidism. Some clones in this sample may be carry-over from other donors' samples.

For this clonotype: A single base separates this from a much larger clone, so it may be a read error. The chain carries TRBV10-3 and TRBJ2-2; weak D call: TRBD1 (6 bases). This CDR3 is 14 amino acids long. Per the germline V gene, CDR1 is ENHRY and CDR2 is SYGVKD. CDR3 sequence (DNA): TGTGCCAGCAGTGGACAGATGAACACCGGGGAGCTGTTTTTT. This encodes CASSGQMNTGELFF.

This clonotype occurred many times. The genes are TRBV7-8 and TRBJ1-1; a weak D match, TRBD1 (6 bases). There are 13 residues in the CDR3. Germline-derived CDR1 and CDR2 are SGHVS and FQNEAQ. Trimming shortened V by 9 bases and J by 0 bases, and 11 bases separated the two germline ends. The CDR3 coding sequence is TGTGCCAGTAGTTGGACAGTGAACACTGAAGCTTTCTTT. Protein sequence: CASSWTVNTEAFF.

This clonotype was counted at least ten times. V is TRBV28 and J is TRBJ1-5; 7 bases align to TRBD1. The junction had 8 bases not matched to a gene; V was cut back by 7 bases and J by 2 bases. The length of the CDR3 is 15 residues. Germline CDR1 and CDR2: MDHEN and SYDVKM. The CDR3, as DNA: TGTGCCAGCACCGTAGGAGGGGGCGGCAATCAGCCCCAGCATTTT. It codes for CASTVGGGGNQPQHF.

V gene TRBV9 combines with J gene TRBJ1-3; 7 nucleotides agree with TRBD1. J lost 2 bases, V lost 3 bases, and 2 bases had no gene match. This CDR3 has 14 residues. Germline assignment: CDR1 SGDLS and CDR2 YYNGEE. The CDR3 is CASSDGTAGNTIYF. The CDR3 bases are TGTGCCAGCAGCGATGGGACAGCTGGAAACACCATATATTTT.